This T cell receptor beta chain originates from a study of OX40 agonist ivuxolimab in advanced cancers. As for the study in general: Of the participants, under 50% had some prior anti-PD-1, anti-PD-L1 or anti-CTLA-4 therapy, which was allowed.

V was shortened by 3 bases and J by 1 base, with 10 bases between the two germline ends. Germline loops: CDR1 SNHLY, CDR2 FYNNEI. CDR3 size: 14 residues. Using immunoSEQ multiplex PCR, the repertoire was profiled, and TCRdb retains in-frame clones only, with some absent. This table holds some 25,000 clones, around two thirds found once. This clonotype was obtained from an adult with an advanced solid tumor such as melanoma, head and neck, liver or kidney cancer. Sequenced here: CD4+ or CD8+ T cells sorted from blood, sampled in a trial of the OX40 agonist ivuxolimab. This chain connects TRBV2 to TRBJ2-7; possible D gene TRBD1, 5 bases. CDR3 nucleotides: TGTGCCAGCAGTGAGTCCCCAGGGTCCTACGAGCAGTACTTC. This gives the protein CASSESPGSYEQYF.